This T cell receptor beta chain came from a study of graft-versus-host responses after intestinal transplantation. At the level of the study: Anti-thymocyte globulin induction preceded two to three years of tacrolimus and steroid maintenance in all recipients. Whole-study results and caveats: Early post-transplant HvG declines were associated with peak circulating GvH clone levels. Individuals carrying graft-donor T cell macrochimerism showed high graft-versus-host to host-versus-graft clonal ratios in allografts.

This clone was seen once. The antigen is unknown. The protocol was immunoSEQ multiplex PCR, while the TCRdb copy is restricted to in-frame clones and leaves out a portion. The table lists roughly 69,000 clones, 85% to 95% of them singletons. The V segment lost 3 bases and the J segment 4 bases; nucleotides outside the gene matches: 11. CDR1 is SGHAT, CDR2 FQDESV, per germline (reference sequence). The CDR3 has 16 residues. The receptor was derived from a human donor who was the organ donor for an intestinal transplant. Sequences were derived from unstimulated CD8+ T cells sorted from spleen or lymph node cells, sampled before transplant. The rearrangement links TRBV11-1 to TRBJ1-2, with TRBD1 matching over 7 bases. The CDR3 coding sequence is TGTGCCAGCAGCTTTTCTTTTGGTGACAGGGCCTATGGCTACACCTTC. As protein: CASSFSFGDRAYGYTF.